A selection of T cell receptor beta chains follows, all from one sample in a study of response to subunit inactivated influenza vaccine. TCRdb re-called the RT-PCR reads through MiXCR, storing one row per CDR3 protein. This sample has roughly 620,000 distinct CDR3 sequences, with about 10% found just once. The same sample was also studied in work on T cells expressing NK-cell markers.

Here the sequenced sample was PBMCs from blood, taken on the day of vaccination. These TCRs come from a man aged 45-65 years who received an inactivated influenza vaccine. The CDR3 runs from the conserved cysteine through the conserved F or W. A D gene is named only where the DNA matches it firmly. Not every row has a clone size; where given, it reads once, few, many or a size class.

size	D	V	J	DNA	CDR3
few	TRBD1	TRBV7-2	TRBJ2-5	TGTGCCAGCAGCAAAATGACAGGGGGTCCAGAGACCCAGTACTTC	CASSKMTGGPETQYF
NA	TRBD1	TRBV10-3	TRBJ2-4	TGTGCCATCAGTGAGCCCGGGACAGGGGGAAACATTCAGTACTTC	CAISEPGTGGNIQYF
many	NA	TRBV7-2	TRBJ2-1	TGTGCCAGCAGTAGCCCAGGCCTCAATGAGCAGTTCTTC	CASSSPGLNEQFF
few	NA	TRBV20-1	TRBJ2-7	TGCAGTGCTAGAGATATAACTTCCTACGAGCAGTACTTC	CSARDITSYEQYF
few	TRBD2	TRBV20-1	TRBJ2-3	TGCAGTGCTAGTTCGGGGCGGGGGAACACAGATACGCAGTATTTT	CSASSGRGNTDTQYF
many	NA	TRBV29-1	TRBJ2-1	TGCAGCGTCGGAGTGGGGGGCAATGAGCAGTTCTTC	CSVGVGGNEQFF
many	NA	TRBV18	TRBJ2-3	TGTGCCAGCTCACCTATCGCAGATACGCAGTATTTT	CASSPIADTQYF
NA	NA	TRBV6-2/TRBV6-3	TRBJ2-7	TGTGCCAGCAGTTACTCGATCCTTTACGAGCAGTACTTC	CASSYSILYEQYF
once	TRBD2	TRBV20-1	TRBJ2-1	TGCAGTGCTAGAATTAAGGGACTAGAGGGAGTAGGTGAGCAGTTCTTC	CSARIKGLEGVGEQFF
NA	NA	TRBV12-3/TRBV12-4	TRBJ2-5	TGTGCCAGCAGCGGGGGGCTTCCGCAGTACTTC	CASSGGLPQYF
many	NA	TRBV11-2	TRBJ2-5	TGTGCCAGCAGTAACTTAGTACAGTCGGGGGAGACCCAGTACTTC	CASSNLVQSGETQYF
NA	TRBD2	TRBV29-1	TRBJ2-7	TGCAGCGTCCAAATAGCGGGAGGCGGCGAGCAGTACTTC	CSVQIAGGGEQYF
many	NA	TRBV27	TRBJ2-6	TGTGCCAGCAGTTTATCAGGGGTTGGGGCCAACGTCCTGACTTTC	CASSLSGVGANVLTF
NA	TRBD2	TRBV5-1	TRBJ2-5	TGCGCCAGCAGCTTTGCTAGCGGGGGTGAAGAGACCCAGTACTTC	CASSFASGGEETQYF
few	NA	TRBV28	TRBJ1-6	TGTGCCAGCAGTTTAAGTGGGTCAGGGCCCCAGACACCCCTCCACTTT	CASSLSGSGPQTPLHF
few	NA	TRBV28	TRBJ2-5	TGTGCCAGCAGGCAGGGGAGTTTGACCCAGTACTTC	CASRQGSLTQYF
few	NA	TRBV5-1	TRBJ1-1	TGCGCCAGCAGCTTGGCCGGGGGGGCTAGCATGAACACTGAAGCTTTCTTT	CASSLAGGASMNTEAFF
few	TRBD2	TRBV4-3	TRBJ2-3	TGCGCCAGCAGCCAGGCAGCGGGAGTGAGCACAGATACGCAGTATTTT	CASSQAAGVSTDTQYF
few	TRBD2	TRBV28	TRBJ2-2	TGTGCCAGCGGGCTAGCGGGAGGGCCGTTCACCGGGGAGCTGTTTTTT	CASGLAGGPFTGELFF
many	TRBD2	TRBV12-3/TRBV12-4	TRBJ2-1	TGTGCCAGCAGCCCCGGTACTAGCGGGGATGTTGAGCAGTTCTTC	CASSPGTSGDVEQFF
few	TRBD1	TRBV20-1	TRBJ2-1	TGCAGTGCTACCCAAACTGGGACAGGGTTCCATGAGCAGTTCTTC	CSATQTGTGFHEQFF
NA	TRBD1	TRBV6-1	TRBJ2-5	TGTGCCATTAACCGGGACAGGGTCCAAGAGACCCAGTACTTC	CAINRDRVQETQYF
few	TRBD1	TRBV12-3/TRBV12-4	TRBJ2-7	TGTGCCAGCAGTTCTCGGACAGGGCTTTGGGAGCAGTACTTC	CASSSRTGLWEQYF
few	NA	TRBV5-1	TRBJ1-4	TGCGCCAGCAGCTTGGTGGACGAAGGGAAACTGTTTTTT	CASSLVDEGKLFF
few	TRBD1	TRBV7-9	TRBJ2-4	TGTGCCAGCAGTTTCGTACAGGGGGCCAAAAACATTCAGTACTTC	CASSFVQGAKNIQYF
few	TRBD2	TRBV20-1	TRBJ2-1	TGCAGTGCCACTGGGGGTAGCGGGGGCCGCTACAATGAGCAGTTCTTC	CSATGGSGGRYNEQFF
few	NA	TRBV6-1	TRBJ2-2	TGTGCCAGTAGAGCAGATGCTCGAACCGGGGAGCTGTTTTTT	CASRADARTGELFF
NA	NA	TRBV5-6	TRBJ2-1	TGTGCCAGCAGCTTGTCCCGTGCTGAGCAGTTCTTC	CASSLSRAEQFF
NA	NA	TRBV4-3	TRBJ1-6	TGCGCCAGCAGCCAAGTGTCGGGACTTAATTCACCCCTCCACTTT	CASSQVSGLNSPLHF
NA	NA	TRBV7-2	TRBJ2-1	TGTGCCAGCAGCTTTGGGCTAGCGACCTCCAATGAGCAGTTCTTC	CASSFGLATSNEQFF
many	NA	TRBV5-1	TRBJ2-1	TGCGCCAGCAGCTTGTCAGGGACGTTACGCCATGAGCAGTTCTTC	CASSLSGTLRHEQFF
few	NA	TRBV5-1	TRBJ1-1	TGCGCCAGCAGCTTGGAATCGGAGGTGAACACTGAAGCTTTCTTT	CASSLESEVNTEAFF
NA	NA	TRBV28	TRBJ2-2	TGTGCCAGCAGTTTGGGGGCCTTGGGGACCGGGGAGCTGTTTTTT	CASSLGALGTGELFF
few	TRBD2	TRBV4-3	TRBJ2-6	TGCGCCAGCAGCCAAGATCCGGGCGCGGGGGGGTCTGGGGCCAACGTCCTGACTTTC	CASSQDPGAGGSGANVLTF
NA	NA	TRBV20-1	TRBJ2-1	TGCAGTGCTAGAGATCGGTTGGGTAGCCTTTACAATGAGCAGTTCTTC	CSARDRLGSLYNEQFF
many	NA	TRBV5-1	TRBJ2-1	TGCGCCAGCAACGAGGGGATCCTTAGCTCCTACAATGAGCAGTTCTTC	CASNEGILSSYNEQFF
NA	TRBD2	TRBV20-1	TRBJ2-3	TGCAGTGTCCCCGGGGGGGCAGCAGATACGCAGTATTTT	CSVPGGAADTQYF
NA	TRBD1	TRBV12-3/TRBV12-4	TRBJ1-2	TGTGCCAGCAGTCGAAGGGGGCGCGGTTATGGCTACACCTTC	CASSRRGRGYGYTF
NA	NA	TRBV27	TRBJ2-7	TGTGCCAGCAGTTTAGTGGGTCTCGCCTACTACGAGCAGTACTTC	CASSLVGLAYYEQYF
NA	NA	TRBV5-1	TRBJ2-7	TGCGCCAGCAGCCTGCAGGGGCTAGGAACCCACTACGAGCAGTACTTC	CASSLQGLGTHYEQYF
NA	NA	TRBV28	TRBJ2-5	TGTGCCAGCAGCCCGGGGAGCGGAGGCGCACAAGAGACCCAGTACTTC	CASSPGSGGAQETQYF
few	NA	TRBV28	TRBJ2-7	TGTGCCAGCAGTTTGCTGGGCAGGGAGCAGTACTTC	CASSLLGREQYF
few	NA	TRBV5-1	TRBJ2-1	TGCGCCAGCAGCTTGGTTAGCGGTCTTTACAATGAGCAGTTCTTC	CASSLVSGLYNEQFF
few	NA	TRBV2	TRBJ2-3	TGTGCCAGCAGAGAAGAAGATACGCAGTATTTT	CASREEDTQYF
few	NA	TRBV2	TRBJ2-3	TGTGCCAGCAGTGATGGCCGGGAGTATACGCAGTATTTT	CASSDGREYTQYF
few	TRBD1	TRBV20-1	TRBJ2-1	TGCAGTGCTAGACGGGACAGCAATGAGCAGTTCTTC	CSARRDSNEQFF
NA	NA	TRBV7-2	TRBJ2-7	TGTGCCAGCAGCTTAGTTCGGACACAGTACGAGCAGTACTTC	CASSLVRTQYEQYF
NA	NA	TRBV18	TRBJ2-3	TGTGCCAGCTCACCCCCCAATGGTCGAGGCACAGATACGCAGTATTTT	CASSPPNGRGTDTQYF
few	TRBD1	TRBV19	TRBJ2-1	TGTGCCAGTAGTAGAGCAGGGACAGGCTCCTACAATGAGCAGTTCTTC	CASSRAGTGSYNEQFF
NA	TRBD2	TRBV27	TRBJ2-3	TGTGCCAGCAGTCCGCTGACTAGCGGGGGGCCAGATACGCAGTATTTT	CASSPLTSGGPDTQYF
NA	TRBD1	TRBV5-1	TRBJ2-7	TGCGCCAGCAGCTTGGCTCCGGACAGGATTCCCTACGAGCAGTACTTC	CASSLAPDRIPYEQYF
NA	NA	TRBV2	TRBJ2-2	TGTGCCAGCAGGCCTGACAGCTACACCGGGGAGCTGTTTTTT	CASRPDSYTGELFF